These 14 T cell receptor beta chains originate from one sample sequenced in a study of cytomegalovirus exposure and HLA in healthy donors. A multiplex PCR was run with 60 Vbeta primers and 13 Jbeta primers. Profiling relied on immunoSEQ multiplex PCR, and the TCRdb table lists in-frame clones only, not all of them. The repertoire holds 150,000 to 200,000 clones, with almost 85% as singletons. The sequencing sample was made of PBMCs. These receptors all stem from a man aged 30-40 years in good health and CMV-seronegative.

J is TRBJ1-1 and V is TRBV18, with 8 bases aligning to TRBD1. This CDR3 contains 15 residues. Germline loops: CDR1 KGHSH, CDR2 LQKENI. The V segment lost 2 bases and the J segment 6 bases; nucleotides outside the gene matches: 8. CDR3 DNA: TGTGCCAGCTCACCAGTCGGGACAGGCCCCTCTGAAGCTTTCTTT. This gives the protein CASSPVGTGPSEAFF.

The CDR3 reads CASSGGGGKYEQYF. DNA for the CDR3: TGTGCCAGCAGTGGGGGAGGGGGGAAATACGAGCAGTACTTC. The chain uses TRBV6-1 and TRBJ2-7, with a tentative D call TRBD2 (7 bases). The ends were cut back, 4 bases at V and 4 bases at J, with 14 bases in the middle. CDR3 length: 14 residues. Germline loops: CDR1 MNHNS, CDR2 SASEGT.

This clone was detected only a few times. The CDR3 DNA reads as TGTGCCAGCAGTGAAGCGCTCAGACTCGAGCAGTACTTC. Translating gives CASSEALRLEQYF. J is TRBJ2-7 and V is TRBV6-1; the D is unclear. The CDR3 has 13 residues. V was clipped by 0 bases and J by 6 bases, with 9 bases between them. CDR1 and CDR2 from the germline V gene are MNHNS and SASEGT.

This clone was seen only a few times. V and J are TRBV7-2 and TRBJ2-1; 10 bases map to TRBD2. The CDR3 sequence is 19 residues long. V shed 3 bases and J 2 bases; nucleotides not matched to a gene: 13. Germline CDR1 reads SGHTA; CDR2 reads FQGNSA. The CDR3 nucleotides are TGTGCCAGCAGCTTCTTACCAGCGGGGGGGTTTCGGCCCTACAATGAGCAGTTCTTC. Translated: CASSFLPAGGFRPYNEQFF.

The V and J genes are TRBV7-9 and TRBJ1-2, with TRBD1 matching 10 bases. The V gene end was trimmed by 5 bases and the J gene end by 6 bases; junction bases not matched to a gene: 9. The germline V gene has CDR1 SEHNR and CDR2 FQNEAQ (reference sequence). CDR3 length: 15 residues. The CDR3 DNA reads TGTGCCAGCAGCCCCCGACAGGGGGCTGTAAATGGCTACACCTTC. It is translated as CASSPRQGAVNGYTF.

This chain links TRBV2 with TRBJ2-7; D possibly corresponds to TRBD2 (7 bases). V was clipped by 8 bases and J by 3 bases, with 14 bases between them. CDR1 and CDR2 (germline): SNHLY, FYNNEI. The CDR3 has 13 amino acids. Written as DNA, the CDR3 is TGTGCCAGCTTGGAGGGGGAGGGCTACGAGCAGTACTTC. Translated: CASLEGEGYEQYF. Full variable domain (remainder filled in from reference TRBV2 and TRBJ2-7): EPEVTQTPSHQVTQMGQEVILRCVPISNHLYFYWYRQILGQKVEFLVSFYNNEISEKSEIFDDQFSVERPDGSNFTLKIRSTKLEDSAMYFCASLEGEGYEQYFGPGTRLTVT.

This chain connects TRBV5-1 to TRBJ2-7, with 7 positions matching TRBD1. CDR3 length: 16 amino acids. V lost 4 bases, J lost 0 bases, and 10 bases stayed unmatched. CDR1 is SGHRS and CDR2 is YFSETQ in the germline V gene. The CDR3 nucleotides read TGCGCCAGCAGCGGATCACAGGGGCCGTCCTCCTACGAGCAGTACTTC. Amino acids: CASSGSQGPSSYEQYF.

The chain carries TRBV30 and TRBJ1-3, with D hard to call. The CDR3 is 12 amino acids. Germline V gene data show CDR1 as GTSNPN and CDR2 as SVGIG (reference sequence). V was cut by 2 bases and J by 0 bases, with 2 bases left in between. The CDR3 region has the DNA TGTGCCTGGAGTTACTCTGGAAACACCATATATTTT. Protein: CAWSYSGNTIYF.

The genes are TRBV19 and TRBJ2-4; 8 bases align to TRBD1. This CDR3 comprises 14 residues. Germline CDR1 and CDR2: LNHDA and SQIVND (reference sequence). The V segment lost 4 bases and the J segment 6 bases; nucleotides outside the gene matches: 5. The CDR3 DNA sequence: TGTGCCAGTAGTACGCGAGGGACAGGAAACATTCAGTACTTC. Translating gives CASSTRGTGNIQYF. Based on the CDR3 plus reference TRBV19 and TRBJ2-4, the full variable domain is DGGITQSPKYLFRKEGQNVTLSCEQNLNHDAMYWYRQDPGQGLRLIYYSQIVNDFQKGDIAEGYSVSREKKESFPLTVTSAQKNPTAFYLCASSTRGTGNIQYFGAGTRLSVL.

The rearrangement links TRBV6-5 to TRBJ2-4, with a tentative D call TRBD2 (5 bases). The ends were cut back, 2 bases at V and 5 bases at J, with 10 bases in the middle. This CDR3 region has 14 residues. Germline loops: CDR1 MNHEY, CDR2 SVGAGI. The CDR3 loop is CASSYRTEENIQYF. CDR3 sequence (DNA): TGTGCCAGCAGTTACAGGACTGAGGAAAACATTCAGTACTTC.

The gene calls are TRBV7-9 and TRBJ2-5, with D maybe TRBD1 (5 bases). This CDR3 comprises 13 residues. The germline V gene has CDR1 SEHNR and CDR2 FQNEAQ (reference sequence). V lost 6 bases, J lost 1 base, and 9 bases lay in between. In DNA, the CDR3 is TGTGCCAGCAGAAAGGACACCCAAGAGACCCAGTACTTC. Translated: CASRKDTQETQYF. The whole variable domain, filled in from reference TRBV7-9 and TRBJ2-5, reads DTGVSQNPRHKITKRGQNVTFRCDPISEHNRLYWYRQTLGQGPEFLTYFQNEAQLEKSRLLSDRFSAERPKGSFSTLEIQRTEQGDSAMYLCASRKDTQETQYFGPGTRLLVL.

This rearrangement joins TRBV11-3 to TRBJ1-5; a weak D match, TRBD1 (5 bases). Germline CDR1 is SGHNT and CDR2 is YENEEA. V was trimmed by 5 bases and J by 1 base, leaving 12 bases between them. CDR3 size: 15 residues. CDR3: CASSRGLYSNQPQHF. The CDR3 nucleotides are TGTGCCAGCAGCAGGGGACTGTACAGCAATCAGCCCCAGCATTTT. Looking up the rest from reference TRBV11-3 and TRBJ1-5 gives the full variable domain: EAGVVQSPRYKIIEKKQPVAFWCNPISGHNTLYWYLQNLGQGPELLIRYENEEAVDDSQLPKDRFSAERLKGVDSTLKIQPAELGDSAVYLCASSRGLYSNQPQHFGDGTRLSIL.

As concerns this clone: Different DNA sequences within this sample yield the same CDR3. The chain joins TRBV28 to TRBJ2-7; D uncertain. The CDR3 covers 14 residues. Trimming cost V 1 base and J 0 bases, with 7 bases left between them. Germline CDR1 is MDHEN and CDR2 is SYDVKM. The CDR3 loop is CASSLYGSSYEQYF. The CDR3 DNA reads as TGTGCCAGCAGTTTATATGGCAGCTCCTACGAGCAGTACTTC.

This chain connects TRBV5-4 to TRBJ2-5, with D unresolved. The last part of the DNA fits TRBJ2-7 better; the J call may be wrong. The CDR3 spans 12 residues. Germline V gene lookup returns CDR1 SGHNT and CDR2 YYREEE (reference sequence). The CDR3 bases are TGTGCCAGCAGCGTACGATCCTACGAGCAGTACTTC. Protein: CASSVRSYEQYF.